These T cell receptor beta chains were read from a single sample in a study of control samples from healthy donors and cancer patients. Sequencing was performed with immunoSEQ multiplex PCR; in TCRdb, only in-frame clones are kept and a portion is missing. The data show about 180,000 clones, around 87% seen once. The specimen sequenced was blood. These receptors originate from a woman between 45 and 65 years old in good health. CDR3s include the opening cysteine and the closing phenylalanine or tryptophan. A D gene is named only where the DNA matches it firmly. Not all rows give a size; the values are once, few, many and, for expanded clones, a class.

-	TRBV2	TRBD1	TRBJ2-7	CQSSGTGTSYEQYF	TGTCAATCTTCCGGGACAGGAACCTCCTACGAGCAGTACTTC
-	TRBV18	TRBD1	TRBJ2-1	CASSPPSGQGHNEQFF	TGTGCCAGCTCACCACCGTCGGGACAGGGCCACAATGAGCAGTTCTTC
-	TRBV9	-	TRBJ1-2	CASSPEGEQYGYTF	TGTGCCAGCAGCCCAGAGGGGGAACAATATGGCTACACCTTC
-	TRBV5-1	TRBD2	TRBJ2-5	CASSLGRAETQYF	TGCGCCAGCAGCCTCGGGAGGGCAGAGACCCAGTACTTC
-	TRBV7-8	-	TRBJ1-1	CASSLVRMNTEAFF	TGTGCCAGCAGCTTAGTGCGGATGAACACTGAAGCTTTCTTT
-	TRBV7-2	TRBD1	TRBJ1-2	CASSPRTGSIYGYTF	TGTGCCAGCAGCCCGAGGACAGGTTCCATCTATGGCTACACCTTC
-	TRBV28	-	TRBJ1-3	CASIPPRRGNTIYF	TGTGCCAGCATCCCGCCGCGCCGAGGAAACACCATATATTTT
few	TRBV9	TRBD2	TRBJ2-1	CASSGTSGSSEQFF	TGTGCCAGCAGCGGGACTAGCGGGAGCAGTGAGCAGTTCTTC
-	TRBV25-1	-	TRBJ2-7	CASRRDTSYEQYF	TGTGCCAGCAGGAGGGACACGAGCTACGAGCAGTACTTC
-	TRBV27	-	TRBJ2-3	CASSFEGLTSTDTQYF	TGTGCCAGCAGTTTTGAGGGGTTAACGAGCACAGATACGCAGTATTTT
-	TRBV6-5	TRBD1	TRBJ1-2	CASSLTGVYGYTF	TGTGCCAGCAGTTTAACAGGGGTCTATGGCTACACCTTC
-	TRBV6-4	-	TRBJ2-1	CASSVSESYNEQFF	TGTGCCAGCAGTGTCTCGGAATCCTACAATGAGCAGTTCTTC
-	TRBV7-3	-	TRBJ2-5	CASSPQGGRGPGGTQYF	TGTGCCAGCAGCCCCCAGGGGGGGCGGGGGCCCGGCGGGACCCAGTACTTC
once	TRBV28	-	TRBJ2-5	CASTRGQETQYF	TGTGCCAGCACCCGGGGGCAAGAGACCCAGTACTTC
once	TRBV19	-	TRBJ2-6	CASSIGGPSSGANVLTF	TGTGCCAGTAGTATAGGGGGCCCAAGCTCTGGGGCCAACGTCCTGACTTTC